What follows are 17 T cell receptor beta chains derived from one specimen sequenced in a study of prognosis after radiotherapy for stage I lung cancer (dated by TCRdb to the early 2020s). The data were produced on an Illumina HiSeq 3000. Two rounds of multiplex PCR were performed to amplify the TCR beta CDR3 region from genomic DNA. In the first PCR round, primers specific to each TRBV and TRBJ gene were used, and the primer sequences were filed in Chinese patent CN105087789A. TCRdb reprocessing: public reads trimmed at Q25 with fastp, clones called with MiXCR, in-frame beta chains kept. Records with the same CDR3 protein are collapsed into one entry carrying the most frequent genes and DNA. Recorded for this sample are approximately 30,000 distinct CDR3 sequences; less than 40% of them occurred a single time. About 12% of the sample is taken by the ten largest. The source was PBMCs, collected before or after stereotactic body radiation therapy (not recorded which). The source is a donor over 45 with non-small cell lung cancer.

This clonotype was seen ten or more times. The chain uses TRBV20-1 and TRBJ1-4; D gene uncertain. Germline V gene sequence: CDR1 DFQATT, CDR2 SNEGSKA (reference sequence). The V gene lost 5 bases and the J gene lost 7 bases, with 11 bases spanning the gap. The CDR3 has 12 residues. The CDR3 region is CSAPRVGEKLFF. DNA of the CDR3: TGCAGTGCTCCACGGGTGGGTGAAAAACTGTTTTTT.

This clonotype was seen repeatedly, ten times or more. The chain is built from TRBV28 and TRBJ1-6, with TRBD1 identical over 7 bases. The germline gives CDR1 MDHEN, CDR2 SYDVKM. V was clipped by 5 bases and J by 7 bases; unmatched bases: 8. The CDR3 covers 15 residues. The CDR3 spells CASSGRDSRNSPLHF. CDR3 nucleotides: TGTGCCAGCAGTGGCCGGGACAGCAGAAATTCACCCCTCCACTTT.

The sample holds many counts of this clonotype. The V gene is TRBV11-2, the J gene TRBJ2-7, with D maybe TRBD1 (6 bases). This CDR3 spans 18 amino acids. Looked up from germline, CDR1 is SGHAT and CDR2 is FQNNGV. Trimming shortened V by 5 bases and J by 0 bases, and 23 bases separated the two germline ends. The CDR3 sequence: CASSLSSSGQRISYEQYF. The DNA for the CDR3 is TGTGCCAGCAGCCTCTCCTCATCGGGACAAAGAATCTCCTACGAGCAGTACTTC.

In its sample, this clonotype was seen many times. This sequence joins TRBV9 and TRBJ2-6; 12 bases map to TRBD1. The germline gives CDR1 SGDLS, CDR2 YYNGEE. This CDR3 is built from 19 residues. V lost 0 bases, J lost 1 base, and 5 bases stayed unmatched. The CDR3 DNA reads TGTGCCAGCAGCGTAGCTGCGGGACAGGGGGCTTCTGGGGCCAACGTCCTGACTTTC. Amino acid sequence: CASSVAAGQGASGANVLTF.

This clonotype was counted at least ten times. The V and J genes are TRBV28 and TRBJ1-1; 7 bases agree with TRBD1. The CDR3 totals 15 residues. After removal of 5 bases from V and 0 bases from J, the junction contained 6 bases not matched to a gene. Germline CDR1 and CDR2: MDHEN and SYDVKM. The CDR3 DNA follows: TGTGCCAGCAGTCTTCCGGGACAGCTGAACACTGAAGCTTTCTTT. Translating gives CASSLPGQLNTEAFF.

Judged by abundance, this clonotype is medium-sized (0.01 to 0.1%). The chain combines TRBV20-1 with TRBJ2-3; 7 bases agree with TRBD2. CDR1 and CDR2 from the germline V gene are DFQATT and SNEGSKA (reference sequence). CDR3 length equals 15 residues. Losses at the gene ends were 3 bases for V and 0 bases for J; bases not matched to a gene: 6. The CDR3 sequence: CSARDPSGSTDTQYF. For the CDR3, the DNA is TGCAGTGCTAGGGACCCTAGCGGCAGCACAGATACGCAGTATTTT.

The chain uses TRBV27 and TRBJ2-1, with 8 bases lining up with TRBD2. The J call may be mistaken, given a closer DNA end match to TRBJ2-7. CDR1 is MNHEY and CDR2 is SMNVEV in the germline V gene (reference sequence). This CDR3 has 12 amino acids. The CDR3 nucleotides are TGTGCCAGCAGACGGGAGGGTGGTGAGCAGTACTTC. This codes for CASRREGGEQYF.

V gene TRBV20-1 combines with J gene TRBJ2-7; D uncertain. Between the trimmed V and J ends, which lost 2 bases and 11 bases, there was a span of 19 bases. Germline CDR1 and CDR2: DFQATT and SNEGSKA (reference sequence). The CDR3 sequence is 13 residues long. CDR3 in amino acids: CSARMATGGNEYF. The CDR3 DNA follows: TGCAGTGCTAGAATGGCTACGGGCGGAAACGAGTACTTC.

The V and J genes are TRBV6-5 and TRBJ2-1; D remains ambiguous. The CDR3 is 13 residues long. The germline V gene has CDR1 MNHEY and CDR2 SVGAGI. Trimming stripped 2 bases from V and 6 bases from J, with 8 bases between. DNA for the CDR3: TGTGCCAGCAGTTACCGAACTCGCAATGAGCAGTTCTTC. Translated, it gives CASSYRTRNEQFF.

This clonotype was recorded at least ten times. The chain has TRBV18 and TRBJ2-7; maybe TRBD1 (5 bases). Looked up from germline, CDR1 is KGHSH and CDR2 is LQKENI. V was trimmed by 5 bases and J by 6 bases, leaving 17 bases between them. This CDR3 is built from 14 residues. CDR3 DNA: TGTGCCAGCTCAGACCAGGGTGGCGCCTCCGAGCAGTACTTC. Its protein is CASSDQGGASEQYF.

In its sample, this clonotype is medium-sized. V is TRBV25-1 and J is TRBJ1-6; no clear D gene. CDR1 is MGHDK and CDR2 is SYGVNS in the germline V gene. Trimming stripped 6 bases from V and 0 bases from J, with 9 bases between. This CDR3 is built from 15 residues. In DNA form, the CDR3 reads TGTGCCAGCAGGCATGAGTACTCCTATAATTCACCCCTCCACTTT. This translates into CASRHEYSYNSPLHF.

In this sample, this clonotype turned up many times. The V and J genes are TRBV18 and TRBJ2-5; D is perhaps TRBD1 or TRBD2 (7 bases each). CDR1 and CDR2 from the germline V gene are KGHSH and LQKENI. Trimming took 4 bases from V and 4 from J, leaving 22 bases between them. The CDR3 runs to 17 residues. The CDR3 is CASSRASRVRGGETQYF. CDR3 DNA sequence: TGTGCCAGCTCACGAGCGTCTAGAGTCAGGGGGGGAGAGACCCAGTACTTC.

The CDR3 nucleotides read TGCAGTGAGCTAGCCGGGAAATTCGGCTCTGGAAACACCATATATTTT. As protein: CSELAGKFGSGNTIYF. The gene calls are TRBV20-1 and TRBJ1-3, with no clear D. CDR1 DFQATT and CDR2 SNEGSKA come from the germline V gene (reference sequence). Trimming cost V 7 bases and J 0 bases, with 19 bases left between them. This CDR3 region has 16 residues.

This sequence joins TRBV5-4 and TRBJ2-7; a weak D match, TRBD1 (5 bases). The V end lost 2 bases, the J end lost 2 bases, and 5 bases lay between the germline ends. The CDR3 is made up of 12 amino acids. The V gene's germline CDR1 is SGHNT and CDR2 YYREEE (reference sequence). Here the CDR3 DNA reads TGTGCCAGCAGCTTAGGGGCCTACGAGCAGTACTTC. Translation gives CASSLGAYEQYF.

The CDR3 bases are TGTGCCAGCAGTTTATTTGGGGCGGACTATCGCAATCAGCCCCAGCATTTT. This translates into CASSLFGADYRNQPQHF. The chain has TRBV27 and TRBJ1-5; D may be TRBD1 (5 bases). V lost 1 base and J lost 2, with 15 bases in between. Germline loops: CDR1 MNHEY, CDR2 SMNVEV (reference sequence). The CDR3 runs to 17 residues.

The V call is TRBV11-2, the J call TRBJ2-7; unclear D gene. Germline V gives CDR1 SGHAT, CDR2 FQNNGV. CDR3 size: 14 residues. V was shortened by 1 base and J by 1 base, with 8 bases between the two germline ends. The CDR3 DNA reads TGTGCCAGCAGCTTAGCGGGCGTATCCTACGAGCAGTACTTC. Protein: CASSLAGVSYEQYF.

With respect to this clonotype: A read error is likely here: a far larger clone is one base away. This chain joins TRBV6-2 or TRBV6-3 and TRBJ1-1; D is perhaps TRBD1 (5 bases). CDR1 MNHEY and CDR2 SVGEGT come from the germline V gene. The CDR3 has 15 residues. The germline V and J ends were trimmed by 0 bases and 4 bases, with 12 bases remaining between them. CDR3 in DNA: TGTGCCAGCAGTTACTCACGACGGGGGATCACTGAAGCTTTCTTT. This translates into CASSYSRRGITEAFF.